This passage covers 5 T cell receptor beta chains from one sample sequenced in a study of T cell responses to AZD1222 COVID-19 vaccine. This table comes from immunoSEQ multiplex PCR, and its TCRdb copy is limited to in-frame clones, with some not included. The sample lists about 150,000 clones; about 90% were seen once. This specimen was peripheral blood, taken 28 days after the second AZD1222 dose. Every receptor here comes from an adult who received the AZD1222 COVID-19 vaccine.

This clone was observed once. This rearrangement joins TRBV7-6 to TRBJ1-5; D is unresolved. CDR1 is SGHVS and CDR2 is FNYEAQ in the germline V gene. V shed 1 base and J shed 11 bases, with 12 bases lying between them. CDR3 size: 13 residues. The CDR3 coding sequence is TGTGCCAGCAGCTTAGAAGCGGGATTGGCCCAGCATTTT. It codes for CASSLEAGLAQHF.

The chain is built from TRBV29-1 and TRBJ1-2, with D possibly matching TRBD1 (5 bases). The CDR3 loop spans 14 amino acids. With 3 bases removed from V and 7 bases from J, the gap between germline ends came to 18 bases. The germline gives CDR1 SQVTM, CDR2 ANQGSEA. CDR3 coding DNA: TGCAGCGTTGAGAGTTGGGGGGATCACCGTGGCTACACCTTC. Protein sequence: CSVESWGDHRGYTF.

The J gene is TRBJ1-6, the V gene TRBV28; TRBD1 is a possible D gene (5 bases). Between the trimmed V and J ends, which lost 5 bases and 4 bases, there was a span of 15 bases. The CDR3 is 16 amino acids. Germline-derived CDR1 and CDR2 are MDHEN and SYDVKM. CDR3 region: CASSPRTSAYNSPLHF. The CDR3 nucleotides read TGTGCCAGCAGTCCGAGGACATCAGCTTATAATTCACCCCTCCACTTT. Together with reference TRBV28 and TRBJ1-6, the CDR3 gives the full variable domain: DVKVTQSSRYLVKRTGEKVFLECVQDMDHENMFWYRQDPGLGLRLIYFSYDVKMKEKGDIPEGYSVSREKKERFSLILESASTNQTSMYLCASSPRTSAYNSPLHFGNGTRLTVT.

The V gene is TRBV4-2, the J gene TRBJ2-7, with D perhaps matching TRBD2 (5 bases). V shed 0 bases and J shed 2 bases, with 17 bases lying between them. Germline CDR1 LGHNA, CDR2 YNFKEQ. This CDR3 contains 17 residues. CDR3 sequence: CASSQELGTTFPYEQYF. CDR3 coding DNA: TGTGCCAGCAGCCAAGAACTAGGAACGACTTTCCCCTACGAGCAGTACTTC.

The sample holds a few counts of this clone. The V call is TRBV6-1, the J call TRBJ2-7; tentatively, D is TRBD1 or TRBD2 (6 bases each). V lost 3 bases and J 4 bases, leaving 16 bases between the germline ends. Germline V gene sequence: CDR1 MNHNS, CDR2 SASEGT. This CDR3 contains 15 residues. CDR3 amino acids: CASSDPWGAVYEQYF. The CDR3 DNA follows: TGTGCCAGCAGTGATCCTTGGGGGGCTGTTTACGAGCAGTACTTC.